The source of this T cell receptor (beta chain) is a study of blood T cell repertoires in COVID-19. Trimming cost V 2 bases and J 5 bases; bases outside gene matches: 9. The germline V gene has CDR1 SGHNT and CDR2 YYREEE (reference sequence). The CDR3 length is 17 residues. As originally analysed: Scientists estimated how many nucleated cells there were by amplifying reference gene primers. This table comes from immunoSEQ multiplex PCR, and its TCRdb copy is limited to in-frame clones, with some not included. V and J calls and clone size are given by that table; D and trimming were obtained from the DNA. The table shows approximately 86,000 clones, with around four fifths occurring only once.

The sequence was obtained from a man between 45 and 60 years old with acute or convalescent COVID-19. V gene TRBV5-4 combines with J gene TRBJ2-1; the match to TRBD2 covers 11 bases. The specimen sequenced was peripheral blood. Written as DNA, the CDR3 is TGTGCCAGCAGCTTCCCCGGACTAGCGGGTTCAAACAATGAGCAGTTCTTC. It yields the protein CASSFPGLAGSNNEQFF.